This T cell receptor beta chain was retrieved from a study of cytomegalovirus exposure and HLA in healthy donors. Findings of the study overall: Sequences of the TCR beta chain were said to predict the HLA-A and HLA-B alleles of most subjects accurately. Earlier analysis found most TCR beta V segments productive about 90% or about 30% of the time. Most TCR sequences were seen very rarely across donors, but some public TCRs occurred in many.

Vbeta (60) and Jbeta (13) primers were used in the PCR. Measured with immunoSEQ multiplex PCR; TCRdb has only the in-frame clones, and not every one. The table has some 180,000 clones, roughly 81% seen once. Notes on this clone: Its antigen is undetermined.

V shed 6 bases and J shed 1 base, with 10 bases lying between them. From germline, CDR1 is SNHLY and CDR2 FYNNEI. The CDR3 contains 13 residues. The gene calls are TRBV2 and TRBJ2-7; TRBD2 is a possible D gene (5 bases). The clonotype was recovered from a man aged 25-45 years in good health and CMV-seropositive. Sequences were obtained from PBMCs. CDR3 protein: CASSKEVSYEQYV. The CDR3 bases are TGTGCCAGCAGCAAGGAGGTTTCCTACGAGCAGTACGTC.